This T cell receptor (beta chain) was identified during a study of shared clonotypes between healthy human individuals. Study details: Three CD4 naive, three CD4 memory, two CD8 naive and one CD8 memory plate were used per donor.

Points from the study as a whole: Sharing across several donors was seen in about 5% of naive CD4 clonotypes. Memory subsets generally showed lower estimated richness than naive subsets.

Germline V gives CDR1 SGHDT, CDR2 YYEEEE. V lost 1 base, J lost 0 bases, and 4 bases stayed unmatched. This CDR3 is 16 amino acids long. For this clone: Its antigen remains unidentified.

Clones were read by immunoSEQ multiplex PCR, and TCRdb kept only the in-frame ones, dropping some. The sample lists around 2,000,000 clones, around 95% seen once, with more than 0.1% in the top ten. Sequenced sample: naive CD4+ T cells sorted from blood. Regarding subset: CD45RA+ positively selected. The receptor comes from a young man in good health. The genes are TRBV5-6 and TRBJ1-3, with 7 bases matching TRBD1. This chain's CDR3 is CASSLRGQNSGNTIYF. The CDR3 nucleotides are TGTGCCAGCAGCTTGAGGGGACAGAACTCTGGAAACACCATATATTTT. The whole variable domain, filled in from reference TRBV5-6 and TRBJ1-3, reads DAGVTQSPTHLIKTRGQQVTLRCSPKSGHDTVSWYQQALGQGPQFIFQYYEEEERQRGNFPDRFSGHQFPNYSSELNVNALLLGDSALYLCASSLRGQNSGNTIYFGEGSWLTVV.